The 29 T cell receptor beta chains given below trace back to one sample, sequenced in a study of OX40 agonist ivuxolimab in advanced cancers. The table came from immunoSEQ multiplex PCR; TCRdb's copy has only in-frame clones and leaves some out. The table has 100,000 or so clones, less than 90% seen once. This specimen consisted of CD4+ or CD8+ T cells sorted from blood, obtained in a trial of the OX40 agonist ivuxolimab. All receptors come from an adult with an advanced solid tumor such as melanoma, head and neck, liver or kidney cancer.

This sequence joins TRBV5-6 and TRBJ2-3, with D unclear. Trimming shortened V by 0 bases and J by 6 bases, and 8 bases separated the two germline ends. Germline lookup yields CDR1 SGHDT and CDR2 YYEEEE. The CDR3 sequence is 13 residues long. CDR3 sequence reads: CASSLVAVDTQYF. The CDR3 region has the DNA TGTGCCAGCAGCTTGGTGGCAGTTGATACGCAGTATTTT.

This rearrangement joins TRBV5-1 to TRBJ2-7; TRBD2 might be the D (6 bases). The V end lost 2 bases, the J end lost 5 bases, and 17 bases lay between the germline ends. This CDR3 has 15 residues. Germline V gives CDR1 SGHRS, CDR2 YFSETQ. The CDR3 nucleotides are TGCGCCAGCAGCTTCCGTGGCGGGGTATCGGACGAGCAGTACTTC. This encodes CASSFRGGVSDEQYF.

This chain links TRBV16 with TRBJ1-5; 7 bases line up with TRBD1. Losses at the gene ends were 4 bases for V and 2 bases for J; bases not matched to a gene: 11. There are 17 residues in the CDR3. The germline CDR1 and CDR2 sequences are KGHSY and FQNENV. CDR3 residues: CASSPAGYRGGNQPQHF. The DNA of the CDR3 is TGTGCCAGCAGCCCCGCGGGTTACAGGGGAGGCAATCAGCCCCAGCATTTT.

The chain uses TRBV30 and TRBJ1-3, with unresolved D. The CDR3 loop spans 14 amino acids. Germline-derived CDR1 and CDR2 are GTSNPN and SVGIG (reference sequence). Trimming stripped 2 bases from V and 0 bases from J, with 8 bases between. Written as DNA, the CDR3 is TGTGCCTGGAGTATATCAAGCTCTGGAAACACCATATATTTT. Translating gives CAWSISSSGNTIYF.

The rearrangement uses TRBV9 and TRBJ1-5; D is uncertain. This CDR3 has 14 residues. Trimming removed 3 bases from V and 6 bases from J, with 13 bases in between. Germline assignment: CDR1 SGDLS and CDR2 YYNGEE. The CDR3 loop reads CASSAGPGGQPQHF. For the CDR3, the DNA is TGTGCCAGCAGCGCCGGTCCGGGCGGTCAGCCCCAGCATTTT. The whole variable domain, filled in from reference TRBV9 and TRBJ1-5, reads DSGVTQTPKHLITATGQRVTLRCSPRSGDLSVYWYQQSLDQGLQFLIQYYNGEERAKGNILERFSAQQFPDLHSELNLSSLELGDSALYFCASSAGPGGQPQHFGDGTRLSIL.

As DNA, the CDR3 is TGTGCCAGCACCCCCCAGGGTGACTACAATGAGCAGTTCTTC. This translates into CASTPQGDYNEQFF. This chain connects TRBV14 to TRBJ2-1, with D perhaps matching TRBD1 (5 bases). The V gene's germline CDR1 is SGHDN and CDR2 FVKESK. Trimming removed 7 bases from V and 3 bases from J, with 13 bases in between. The CDR3 runs to 14 residues. The variable domain in full, with the rest retrieved from reference TRBV14 and TRBJ2-1, is EAGVTQFPSHSVIEKGQTVTLRCDPISGHDNLYWYRRVMGKEIKFLLHFVKESKQDESGMPNNRFLAERTGGTYSTLKVQPAELEDSGVYFCASTPQGDYNEQFFGPGTRLTVL.

The chain has TRBV7-9 and TRBJ1-1; D perhaps matches TRBD1 (6 bases). Germline V gives CDR1 SEHNR, CDR2 FQNEAQ (reference sequence). V lost 1 base to trimming and J lost 1 base, with 13 bases between them. The CDR3 runs to 16 residues. The CDR3 region is CASSLGYTGRNTEAFF. Here the CDR3 DNA reads TGTGCCAGCAGCTTAGGGTATACAGGGAGGAACACTGAAGCTTTCTTT.

The V and J genes are TRBV11-2 and TRBJ1-2; D gene ambiguous. The CDR3 length is 15 residues. CDR1 and CDR2 from the germline V gene are SGHAT and FQNNGV. Trimming pared 1 base from V and 4 bases from J, leaving 13 bases between. CDR3 in amino acids: CASSLGGLGIYGYTF. For the CDR3, the DNA is TGTGCCAGCAGCTTAGGCGGCCTTGGAATCTATGGCTACACCTTC.

The chain joins TRBV30 to TRBJ1-2; no firm D call. Germline assignment: CDR1 GTSNPN and CDR2 SVGIG (reference sequence). The CDR3 runs 12 residues. V lost 4 bases, J lost 7 bases, and 13 bases lay in between. CDR3 sequence: CAWNLVAPGYTF. CDR3 sequence (DNA): TGTGCCTGGAACCTGGTAGCTCCTGGCTACACCTTC.

The chain carries TRBV5-1 and TRBJ1-3; the match to TRBD1 covers 9 bases. Germline assignment: CDR1 SGHRS and CDR2 YFSETQ. J lost 5 bases, V lost 0 bases, and 6 bases had no gene match. The CDR3 runs 16 residues. The CDR3 bases are TGCGCCAGCAGCTTGGAAGGGACAGGGATACGAAACACCATATATTTT. Residues: CASSLEGTGIRNTIYF. Drawing the rest from reference TRBV5-1 and TRBJ1-3, the complete variable domain is KAGVTQTPRYLIKTRGQQVTLSCSPISGHRSVSWYQQTPGQGLQFLFEYFSETQRNKGNFPGRFSGRQFSNSRSEMNVSTLELGDSALYLCASSLEGTGIRNTIYFGEGSWLTVV.

The chain carries TRBV30 and TRBJ1-1; D is possibly TRBD1 (5 bases). This CDR3 has 13 residues. V was cut by 3 bases and J by 2 bases, with 10 bases left in between. Per the germline V gene, CDR1 is GTSNPN and CDR2 is SVGIG (reference sequence). CDR3 protein: CAWRGRSNTEAFF. DNA for the CDR3: TGTGCCTGGAGGGGACGGTCTAACACTGAAGCTTTCTTT.

J is TRBJ2-7 and V is TRBV9; D might be TRBD2 (5 bases). V shed 3 bases and J shed 7 bases, with 14 bases lying between them. The CDR3 consists of 13 residues. The germline V gene encodes CDR1 SGDLS and CDR2 YYNGEE. CDR3 amino acids: CASSAQPSGEQYF. The CDR3 DNA is TGTGCCAGCAGCGCTCAGCCTTCGGGGGAGCAGTACTTC.

In this sample, this clone turned up once. The genes are TRBV25-1 and TRBJ1-1; no clear D. The CDR3 is 13 amino acids. Germline loops: CDR1 MGHDK, CDR2 SYGVNS. Trimming took 1 base from V and 9 from J, leaving 12 bases between them. CDR3 in DNA: TGTGCCAGCAGTGAATCTGGCAGGAAGAAAGCTTTCTTT. This gives the protein CASSESGRKKAFF.

The CDR3 coding sequence is TGCAGTGCTAGAGCCTGGGATACGCAGTATTTT. Protein sequence: CSARAWDTQYF. V is TRBV20-1 and J is TRBJ2-3, with D unclear. Germline loops: CDR1 DFQATT, CDR2 SNEGSKA (reference sequence). The CDR3 has 11 residues. Trimming pared 1 base from V and 6 bases from J, leaving 5 bases between.

The genes are TRBV19 and TRBJ1-2; 9 bases agree with TRBD1. V was pared by 7 bases and J by 3 bases, with 6 bases of the junction left unmatched. Germline CDR1 and CDR2: LNHDA and SQIVND (reference sequence). The CDR3 totals 14 residues. CDR3 residues: CASNLDRGYYGYTF. In DNA, the CDR3 is TGTGCCAGTAACCTGGACAGGGGTTACTATGGCTACACCTTC.

This clone has a handful of counts. The V and J genes are TRBV6-1 and TRBJ1-1, with D unclear. Per the germline V gene, CDR1 is MNHNS and CDR2 is SASEGT. The CDR3 spans 15 residues. Trimming cost V 2 bases and J 5 bases, with 15 bases left between them. CDR3 nucleotide sequence: TGTGCCAGCAGTGAAAGGCCCACCCATGGGACTGAAGCTTTCTTT. Protein: CASSERPTHGTEAFF.

The rearrangement uses TRBV2 and TRBJ1-5; D gene uncertain. There are 14 residues in the CDR3. The germline V and J ends were trimmed by 1 base and 2 bases, with 6 bases remaining between them. In germline, CDR1 is SNHLY, CDR2 FYNNEI. CDR3 loop: CASSEGTGNQPQHF. The CDR3 DNA sequence: TGTGCCAGCAGTGAAGGGACGGGCAATCAGCCCCAGCATTTT.

The chain couples TRBV6-8 to TRBJ2-1; 8 bases are shared with TRBD2. V lost 5 bases, J lost 12 bases, and 9 bases stayed unmatched. In germline, CDR1 is MNHGY, CDR2 SAAAGT. This CDR3 has 13 amino acids. CDR3 DNA sequence: TGTGCCAGCAGTCTTAGCGGGCTAGCGGGGCAGTTCTTC. Its translation is CASSLSGLAGQFF.

CDR3 protein: CASSPSGSSYNEQFF. The CDR3 coding sequence is TGTGCCAGCAGCCCTAGCGGGAGCTCCTACAATGAGCAGTTCTTC. V is TRBV7-3 and J is TRBJ2-1; 10 bases match TRBD2. The CDR3 is 15 residues long. Germline CDR1 SGHTA, CDR2 FQGTGA. V shed 5 bases, J shed 0 bases, and the junction held 1 base outside the gene matches.

This clone was observed a handful of times. V usage is TRBV5-1 and J usage is TRBJ1-1; D call uncertain. CDR1 and CDR2 (germline): SGHRS, YFSETQ. The CDR3 is 14 residues long. V lost 0 bases and J 1 base, leaving 7 bases between the germline ends. The CDR3 spells CASSLEGRNTEAFF. Written as DNA, the CDR3 is TGCGCCAGCAGCTTGGAGGGCAGGAACACTGAAGCTTTCTTT.

The gene calls are TRBV14 and TRBJ2-5, with a possible D match to TRBD1 (5 bases). From germline, CDR1 is SGHDN and CDR2 FVKESK. The CDR3 runs 13 residues. Trimming removed 0 bases at V and 5 bases at J, with 7 bases between. The CDR3 reads CASSQDPGETQYF. CDR3 nucleotide sequence: TGTGCCAGCAGCCAAGACCCAGGGGAGACCCAGTACTTC.

This chain uses TRBV7-9 with TRBJ1-2, with D unclear. Germline assignment: CDR1 SEHNR and CDR2 FQNEAQ (reference sequence). The CDR3 length is 14 residues. The V and J ends lost 0 bases and 8 bases respectively, with 13 bases between them. The CDR3 sequence: CASSLALGGPGYTF. In DNA form, the CDR3 reads TGTGCCAGCAGCTTAGCGCTAGGAGGACCCGGCTACACCTTC.

The chain employs TRBV9 and TRBJ2-2; 7 nucleotides match TRBD1. V lost 3 bases, J lost 0 bases, and 8 bases stayed unmatched. The CDR3 is 17 residues long. The germline V gene has CDR1 SGDLS and CDR2 YYNGEE. CDR3 sequence: CASSARVGTANTGELFF. The CDR3 DNA follows: TGTGCCAGCAGCGCCCGAGTTGGGACAGCGAACACCGGGGAGCTGTTTTTT.

This clone was recorded once. At one end, the junction sequence differs from germline, possibly due to a read error. This chain joins TRBV30 and TRBJ1-1, with D tentatively TRBD1 (5 bases). The CDR3 has 12 amino acids. Germline CDR1 GTSNPN, CDR2 SVGIG (reference sequence). This chain's CDR3 is CAWSSGAFGASF. CDR3 bases: TGTGCCTGGAGTAGTGGGGCTTTCGGAGCTTCCTTT.

This chain links TRBV5-1 with TRBJ2-7, with TRBD1 matching over 7 bases. Looked up from germline, CDR1 is SGHRS and CDR2 is YFSETQ. Trimming cost V 0 bases and J 2 bases; bases outside gene matches: 14. This CDR3 is built from 18 residues. In DNA, the CDR3 is TGCGCCAGCAGCTTGGCCCAGGTATCCAGGGACAGCACCTACGAGCAGTACTTC. Translated: CASSLAQVSRDSTYEQYF.

The chain recombines TRBV5-1 with TRBJ2-7; D assignment may be TRBD1 or TRBD2 (6 bases each). The CDR3 totals 19 residues. Germline lookup yields CDR1 SGHRS and CDR2 YFSETQ. V was cut by 1 base and J by 2 bases, with 25 bases left in between. CDR3 nucleotide sequence: TGCGCCAGCAGCTTGTGGAGGGGAATTCACAGGGAGGTACCCTACGAGCAGTACTTC. This sequence encodes CASSLWRGIHREVPYEQYF. The whole variable domain, remainder taken from reference TRBV5-1 and TRBJ2-7, is KAGVTQTPRYLIKTRGQQVTLSCSPISGHRSVSWYQQTPGQGLQFLFEYFSETQRNKGNFPGRFSGRQFSNSRSEMNVSTLELGDSALYLCASSLWRGIHREVPYEQYFGPGTRLTVT.

The gene calls are TRBV5-4 and TRBJ2-1; D gene unclear. CDR3 size: 13 residues. Germline assignment: CDR1 SGHNT and CDR2 YYREEE (reference sequence). The V end lost 0 bases, the J end lost 14 bases, and 15 bases lay between the germline ends. This chain's CDR3 is CASSLGEVIDKFF. CDR3 DNA: TGTGCCAGCAGCTTGGGGGAAGTGATAGATAAGTTCTTC.

Concerning this clone: A read error may account for a junction end that differs from germline. This chain connects TRBV7-7 to TRBJ2-5, with D maybe TRBD2 (6 bases). This CDR3 comprises 16 residues. From germline, CDR1 is SSHAT and CDR2 FNYEAQ (reference sequence). The DNA for the CDR3 is TGTGCTAGCAGCCCTGGCGGACTACCCCTTCAGGATGCCCAGTACTTC. Translated: CASSPGGLPLQDAQYF.

This chain links TRBV19 with TRBJ1-1, with 8 positions matching TRBD1. Germline values: CDR1 LNHDA, CDR2 SQIVND (reference sequence). CDR3 length equals 15 residues. Trimming cost V 5 bases and J 4 bases; bases outside gene matches: 9. The CDR3 nucleotides read TGTGCCAGTAGTGAGGCAGGGGGCATCTTCACTGAAGCTTTCTTT. Translation gives CASSEAGGIFTEAFF.